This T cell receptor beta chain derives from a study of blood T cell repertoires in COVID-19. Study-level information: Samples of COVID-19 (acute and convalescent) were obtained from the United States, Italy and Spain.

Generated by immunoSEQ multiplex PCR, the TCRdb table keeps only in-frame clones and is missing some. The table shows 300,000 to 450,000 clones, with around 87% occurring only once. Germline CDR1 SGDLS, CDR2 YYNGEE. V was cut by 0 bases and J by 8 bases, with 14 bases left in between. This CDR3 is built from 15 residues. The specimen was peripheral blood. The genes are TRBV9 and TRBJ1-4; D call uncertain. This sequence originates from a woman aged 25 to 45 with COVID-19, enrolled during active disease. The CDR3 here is CASSVGNRLWEKLFF. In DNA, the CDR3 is TGTGCCAGCAGCGTAGGAAACAGATTATGGGAAAAACTGTTTTTT.